This T cell receptor beta chain was recovered during a study of T cell repertoires in cytomegalovirus infection. Study details: HLA-B-restricted CMV epitopes that are well studied were used alongside recently identified HLA-C-restricted ones. A matching HLA type, together with CMV infection, was signaled by public TCR beta signatures. Overall study findings and caveats: There were carriers of CMV plus the relevant HLA, and cumulative public TCR beta family frequency identified them. In two of eight donors, the top clonotype was HLA-C-restricted CMV-specific.

TCRdb ran MiXCR on the reads and lists one entry per CDR3 protein. The sample carries about 78,000 distinct CDR3 sequences, 35% to 45% recorded once. Germline assignment: CDR1 SGHVT and CDR2 SQSDAQ. V lost 5 bases, J lost 6 bases, and 11 bases stayed unmatched. The CDR3 has 15 residues. Comment on this clonotype: Its antigen is not identified.

This specimen consisted of CD8+ T cells from cultured PBMCs, obtained from culture after CMV antigen stimulation. This TCR was sampled from a human donor in good health (CMV status not recorded). Some clones in this sample may be carry-over from other donors' samples. The chain is built from TRBV7-4 and TRBJ1-2; TRBD1 matches 8 bases. The CDR3 DNA is TGTGCCAGCAGCCCGAGACAGGGGAAGGTTCATGGCTACACCTTC. It specifies CASSPRQGKVHGYTF.